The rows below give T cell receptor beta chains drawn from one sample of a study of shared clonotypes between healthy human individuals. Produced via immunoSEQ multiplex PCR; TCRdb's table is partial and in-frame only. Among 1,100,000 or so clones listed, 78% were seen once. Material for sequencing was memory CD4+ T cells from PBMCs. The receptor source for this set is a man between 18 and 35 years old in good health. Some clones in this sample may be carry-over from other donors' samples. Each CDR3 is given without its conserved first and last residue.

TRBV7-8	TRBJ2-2	ASSARQTGELF
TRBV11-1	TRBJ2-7	ASSQNRGAYEQY
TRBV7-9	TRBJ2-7	ASSRGTSGPSYEQY
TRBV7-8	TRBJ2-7	ASSLARGYEQY
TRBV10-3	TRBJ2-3	AIRVGREDTQY
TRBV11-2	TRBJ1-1	ASSLVRGKGTEAF
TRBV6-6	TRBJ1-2	ASRGDGGRGFDGYT
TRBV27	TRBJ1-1	ASRNSQGLTEAF
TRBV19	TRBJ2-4	ASRQEGTGYIQY
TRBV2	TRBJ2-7	ASSPSRSYEQY
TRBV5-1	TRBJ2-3	ASSLGAGGGTDTQY
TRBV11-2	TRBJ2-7	ASSLRRDRDFSYEQY
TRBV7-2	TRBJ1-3	ASSYGTSGNTIY
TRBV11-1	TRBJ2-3	ASSFQDRGRGTDTQY
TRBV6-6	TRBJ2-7	ASSPGSGEYEQY
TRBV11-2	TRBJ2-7	ASSPHPAGSPGREQY
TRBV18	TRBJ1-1	ASSPPGTGGTEAF
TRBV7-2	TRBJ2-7	ASSSERTYEQY